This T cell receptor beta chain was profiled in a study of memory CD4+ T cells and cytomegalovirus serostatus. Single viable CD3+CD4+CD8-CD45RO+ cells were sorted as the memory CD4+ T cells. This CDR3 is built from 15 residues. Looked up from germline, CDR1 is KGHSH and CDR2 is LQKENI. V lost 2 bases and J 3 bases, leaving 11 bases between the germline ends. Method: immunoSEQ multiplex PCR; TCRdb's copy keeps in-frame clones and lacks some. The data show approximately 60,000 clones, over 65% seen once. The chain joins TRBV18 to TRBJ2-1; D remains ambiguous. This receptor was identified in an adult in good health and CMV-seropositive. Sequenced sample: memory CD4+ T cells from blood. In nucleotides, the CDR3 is TGTGCCAGCTCACCAATGTCCGGAGACTACAATGAGCAGTTCTTC. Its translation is CASSPMSGDYNEQFF.